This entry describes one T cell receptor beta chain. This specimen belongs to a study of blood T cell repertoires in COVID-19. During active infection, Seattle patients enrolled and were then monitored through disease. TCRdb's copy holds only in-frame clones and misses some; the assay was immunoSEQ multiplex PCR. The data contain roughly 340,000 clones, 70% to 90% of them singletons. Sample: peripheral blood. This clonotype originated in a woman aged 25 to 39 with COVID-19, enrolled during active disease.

CDR3 nucleotides: TGTGCCAGCAGCGTAGCGTTAGGGACAGGGGCCTACGAGCAGTACTTC. It is translated as CASSVALGTGAYEQYF. The rearrangement uses TRBV9 and TRBJ2-7; the match to TRBD1 covers 10 bases. CDR3 size: 16 residues. Germline V gene sequence: CDR1 SGDLS, CDR2 YYNGEE. V gave up 0 bases and J gave up 2 bases; unmatched junction bases: 5.